This TCR beta chain was obtained from a study of early T cells in non-severe SARS-CoV-2 infection. The overall study: Chains stayed unpaired after sequencing of bulk RNA from unsorted whole blood. Study conclusions and caveats: There was a bias toward anti-spike CD8 responses in VDJdb matching, which missed private and CD4 specificities.

V lost 7 bases to trimming and J lost 2 bases; unmatched junction nucleotides: 6. The CDR3 covers 16 residues. Germline CDR1 is MNHEY and CDR2 is SVGEGT. Individual cDNA molecules carried attached unique molecular identifiers. Using its own MiXCR run on the 5' RACE reads, TCRdb lists one record per CDR3 protein. This table has about 30,000 distinct CDR3 sequences, more than 4.5% appearing once. The table lists this clonotype with many counts. Its antigen is unidentified. Sequencing used whole blood. The source is an adult who was a healthcare worker with PCR-confirmed SARS-CoV-2 infection or an uninfected control (not recorded which). The rearrangement joins TRBV6-2 or TRBV6-3 to TRBJ2-5; 14 nucleotides align to TRBD2. The CDR3 reads CASTLGLAGGQETQYF. The CDR3 DNA sequence: TGTGCCAGCACCCTCGGACTAGCGGGAGGACAAGAGACCCAGTACTTC.